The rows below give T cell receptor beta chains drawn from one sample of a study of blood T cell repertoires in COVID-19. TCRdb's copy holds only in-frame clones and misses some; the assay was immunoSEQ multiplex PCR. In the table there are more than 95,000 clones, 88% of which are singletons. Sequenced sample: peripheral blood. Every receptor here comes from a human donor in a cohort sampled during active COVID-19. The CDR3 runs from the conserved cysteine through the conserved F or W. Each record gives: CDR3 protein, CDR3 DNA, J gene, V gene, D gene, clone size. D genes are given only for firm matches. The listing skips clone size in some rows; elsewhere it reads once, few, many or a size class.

CDR3 protein: CASSSGQGTRDNEQYF
CDR3 DNA: TGTGCCAGCAGCTCGGGACAGGGGACCCGGGATAACGAGCAGTACTTC
J gene: TRBJ2-7
V gene: TRBV7-9
D gene: TRBD1
clone size: NA

CDR3 protein: CASRTGRDQPQHF
CDR3 DNA: TGTGCCAGCAGAACAGGGAGGGATCAGCCCCAGCATTTT
J gene: TRBJ1-5
V gene: TRBV6-5
D gene: NA
clone size: NA

CDR3 protein: CASSQEAGGLGYNEQFF
CDR3 DNA: TGTGCCAGCAGCCAAGAAGCTGGAGGGTTAGGGTACAATGAGCAGTTCTTC
J gene: TRBJ2-1
V gene: TRBV3-1/TRBV3-2
D gene: NA
clone size: NA

CDR3 protein: CASRTGMGTTGELFF
CDR3 DNA: TGTGCCAGTAGGACAGGGATGGGGACCACCGGGGAGCTGTTTTTT
J gene: TRBJ2-2
V gene: TRBV5-4
D gene: TRBD1
clone size: NA

CDR3 protein: CASRFSGRAGEQYF
CDR3 DNA: TGTGCCAGCAGGTTTAGCGGGAGGGCAGGCGAGCAGTACTTC
J gene: TRBJ2-7
V gene: TRBV28
D gene: TRBD2
clone size: NA

CDR3 protein: CASSMYGTYNEQFF
CDR3 DNA: TGTGCCAGCAGCATGTACGGGACTTACAATGAGCAGTTCTTC
J gene: TRBJ2-1
V gene: TRBV7-9
D gene: NA
clone size: few

CDR3 protein: CAWKQGGNTEAFF
CDR3 DNA: TGTGCCTGGAAGCAGGGGGGGAACACTGAAGCTTTCTTT
J gene: TRBJ1-1
V gene: TRBV30
D gene: TRBD1
clone size: once

CDR3 protein: CASSLDNWAGEQYF
CDR3 DNA: TGTGCCAGCAGCTTAGATAATTGGGCAGGGGAGCAGTACTTC
J gene: TRBJ2-7
V gene: TRBV7-2
D gene: NA
clone size: NA

CDR3 protein: CASSRTGDGTEAFF
CDR3 DNA: TGCGCCAGCAGCAGGACAGGGGATGGCACTGAAGCTTTCTTT
J gene: TRBJ1-1
V gene: TRBV5-1
D gene: TRBD1
clone size: NA

CDR3 protein: CASRSGGGTEAFF
CDR3 DNA: TGTGCCAGCAGGTCAGGGGGTGGCACTGAAGCTTTCTTT
J gene: TRBJ1-1
V gene: TRBV6-5
D gene: TRBD1
clone size: NA

CDR3 protein: CASSLYEALNTEAFF
CDR3 DNA: TGTGCCAGCAGCTTATACGAGGCGTTGAACACTGAAGCTTTCTTT
J gene: TRBJ1-1
V gene: TRBV7-9
D gene: NA
clone size: NA

CDR3 protein: CASSSEPGQETQYF
CDR3 DNA: TGTGCCAGCAGCTCAGAACCAGGTCAAGAGACCCAGTACTTC
J gene: TRBJ2-5
V gene: TRBV5-6
D gene: NA
clone size: NA

CDR3 protein: CASSILAGANVLTF
CDR3 DNA: TGTGCCAGCAGCATACTCGCTGGGGCCAACGTCCTGACTTTC
J gene: TRBJ2-6
V gene: TRBV6-5
D gene: NA
clone size: NA

CDR3 protein: CASSLGLGSPLHF
CDR3 DNA: TGTGCCAGCAGCTTGGGTCTAGGTTCACCCCTCCACTTT
J gene: TRBJ1-6
V gene: TRBV5-8
D gene: NA
clone size: NA

CDR3 protein: CASSRGQAPYEQYF
CDR3 DNA: TGTGCCAGCAGTAGAGGGCAGGCCCCCTACGAGCAGTACTTC
J gene: TRBJ2-7
V gene: TRBV13
D gene: NA
clone size: NA

CDR3 protein: CASRPVVPDTQYF
CDR3 DNA: TGTGCCAGCAGACCGGTGGTCCCAGATACGCAGTATTTT
J gene: TRBJ2-3
V gene: TRBV12-3/TRBV12-4
D gene: NA
clone size: once

CDR3 protein: CASSPIKTSGSHEQYF
CDR3 DNA: TGTGCCAGTAGCCCGATAAAGACTAGCGGGAGTCACGAGCAGTACTTC
J gene: TRBJ2-7
V gene: TRBV19
D gene: TRBD2
clone size: NA

CDR3 protein: CASSQGGRELFF
CDR3 DNA: TGCGCCAGCAGCCAAGGGGGCCGGGAGCTGTTTTTT
J gene: TRBJ2-2
V gene: TRBV4-1
D gene: NA
clone size: NA

CDR3 protein: CASNLGQGATAGELFF
CDR3 DNA: TGCGCCAGCAATCTAGGACAGGGGGCGACTGCCGGGGAGCTGTTTTTT
J gene: TRBJ2-2
V gene: TRBV5-1
D gene: TRBD1
clone size: NA

CDR3 protein: CASSTDPGLAEIKNIQYF
CDR3 DNA: TGTGCCAGCAGCACTGATCCCGGACTAGCGGAGATCAAAAACATTCAGTACTTC
J gene: TRBJ2-4
V gene: TRBV2
D gene: TRBD2
clone size: NA

CDR3 protein: CASSYGTGAGNIQYF
CDR3 DNA: TGTGCCAGCAGTTACGGGACAGGGGCAGGAAACATTCAGTACTTC
J gene: TRBJ2-4
V gene: TRBV6-5
D gene: TRBD1
clone size: NA

CDR3 protein: CASSQEGQSYEQYF
CDR3 DNA: TGCGCCAGCAGCCAAGAAGGACAGTCCTACGAGCAGTACTTC
J gene: TRBJ2-7
V gene: TRBV4-1
D gene: NA
clone size: few

CDR3 protein: CASGETSGRAHTDTQYF
CDR3 DNA: TGCGCCAGCGGGGAGACTAGCGGGAGGGCCCACACAGATACGCAGTATTTT
J gene: TRBJ2-3
V gene: TRBV5-1
D gene: TRBD2
clone size: NA

CDR3 protein: CASSLTGEVEQYF
CDR3 DNA: TGTGCCAGCAGTCTCACAGGGGAAGTCGAGCAGTACTTC
J gene: TRBJ2-7
V gene: TRBV27
D gene: TRBD1
clone size: NA

CDR3 protein: CASSELDRGAYGYTF
CDR3 DNA: TGTGCCAGCAGTGAACTTGACAGGGGAGCCTATGGCTACACCTTC
J gene: TRBJ1-2
V gene: TRBV6-1
D gene: TRBD1
clone size: NA

CDR3 protein: CSVGGGPGNTIYF
CDR3 DNA: TGCAGCGTTGGGGGGGGCCCTGGAAACACCATATATTTT
J gene: TRBJ1-3
V gene: TRBV29-1
D gene: NA
clone size: NA